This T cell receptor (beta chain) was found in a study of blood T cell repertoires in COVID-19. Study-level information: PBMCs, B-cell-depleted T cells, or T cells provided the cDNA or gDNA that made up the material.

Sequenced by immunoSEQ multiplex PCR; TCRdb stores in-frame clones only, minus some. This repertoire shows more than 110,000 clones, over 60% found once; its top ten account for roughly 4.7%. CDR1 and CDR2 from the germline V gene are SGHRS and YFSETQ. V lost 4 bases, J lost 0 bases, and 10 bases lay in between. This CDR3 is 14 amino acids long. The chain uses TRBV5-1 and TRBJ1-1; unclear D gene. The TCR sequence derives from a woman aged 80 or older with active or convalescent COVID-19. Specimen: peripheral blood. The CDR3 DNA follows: TGCGCCAGCAGCCCCCTCGGGATGAACACTGAAGCTTTCTTT. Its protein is CASSPLGMNTEAFF.